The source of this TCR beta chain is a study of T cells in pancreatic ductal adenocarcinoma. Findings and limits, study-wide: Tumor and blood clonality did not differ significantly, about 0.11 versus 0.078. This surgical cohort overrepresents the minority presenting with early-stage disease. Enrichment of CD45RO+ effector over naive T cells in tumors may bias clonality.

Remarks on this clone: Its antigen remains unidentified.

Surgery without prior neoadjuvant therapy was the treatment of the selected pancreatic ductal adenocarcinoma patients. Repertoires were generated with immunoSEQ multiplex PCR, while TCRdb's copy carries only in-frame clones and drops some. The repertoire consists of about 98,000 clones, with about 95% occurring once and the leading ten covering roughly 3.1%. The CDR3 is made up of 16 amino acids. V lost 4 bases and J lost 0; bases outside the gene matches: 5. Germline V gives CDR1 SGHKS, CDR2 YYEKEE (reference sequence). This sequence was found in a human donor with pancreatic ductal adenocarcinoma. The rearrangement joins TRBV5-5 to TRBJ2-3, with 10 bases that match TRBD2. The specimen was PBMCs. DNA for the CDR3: TGTGCCAGCAGCCTGGGACTAGCGTCTAGCACAGATACGCAGTATTTT. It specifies CASSLGLASSTDTQYF.